This section outlines one TCR beta chain sequence together with its context. Its antigen is currently unknown. Donors consisted of healthy bone marrow donors. V shed 4 bases, J shed 8 bases, and the junction held 3 bases outside the gene matches. Per germline, CDR1 SGHNT and CDR2 YYREEE (reference sequence). This CDR3 is 12 amino acids long. This entry comes from a study of cytomegalovirus exposure and HLA in healthy donors. Overall study results and limits: Later analysis showed most CMV-associated TCR beta chains appearing HLA-restricted. In a later analysis, an Asian-associated ancestry cluster reportedly showed fewer N-insertions than the approximately 670-donor mean. Some V segments (TRBV6-2 and TRBV6-3 among them) were excluded as indistinguishable.

This PCR relied on a set of 60 Vbeta primers and 13 Jbeta primers. TCRdb's table, derived via immunoSEQ multiplex PCR, lists solely in-frame clones and lacks some. The table includes fewer than 200,000 clones, roughly four fifths detected once. The gene calls are TRBV5-4 and TRBJ1-2; 9 bases line up with TRBD1. Source material: PBMCs. This clonotype was sampled from a woman aged 25 to 45 in good health and CMV-seronegative. CDR3 in DNA: TGTGCCAGCAGCCGGGACAGGGTGGGCTACACCTTC. Encoded protein: CASSRDRVGYTF.